This T cell receptor (beta chain) was retrieved from a study of blood T cell repertoires in COVID-19. Study-wide background: Sample material is recorded as cDNA or gDNA derived from T cells, B-cell-depleted T cells, or PBMCs.

Authors' data handling: From reference gene primer amplification, estimates of nucleated cell counts were derived. TCRdb's table, derived via immunoSEQ multiplex PCR, lists solely in-frame clones and lacks some. Clone size and V and J calls were adopted from that table, with D and trimming inferred from the DNA. The sample yields nearly 250,000 clones, roughly 83% seen once. The CDR3 covers 13 residues. The germline V and J ends were trimmed by 7 bases and 7 bases, with 16 bases remaining between them. CDR1 is MNHNY, CDR2 SVGAGI, per germline (reference sequence). V usage is TRBV6-6 and J usage is TRBJ1-2; no definite D call. This clonotype was obtained from a woman of 80 years or more with COVID-19, enrolled during active disease. Specimen: peripheral blood. The CDR3 DNA reads as TGTGCCAGCACCTCGGCCGGGGTCAGTGGCTACACCTTC. Amino acid sequence: CASTSAGVSGYTF.